This passage covers 17 T cell receptor beta chains from one sample sequenced in a study of blood T cell repertoires in COVID-19. Here immunoSEQ multiplex PCR was the method, and the copy in TCRdb shows in-frame clones only, minus some. The sample records 250,000 or so clones, just under 85% being singletons. Sequenced sample: peripheral blood. Receptors originate from a woman older than 75 with acute or convalescent COVID-19.

This clone was found many times. V usage is TRBV15 and J usage is TRBJ1-5, with D possibly matching TRBD1 (6 bases). CDR3 size: 16 residues. The V gene's germline CDR1 is LNHNV and CDR2 YYDKDF (reference sequence). V gave up 2 bases and J gave up 1 base, with 12 bases separating them. In nucleotides, the CDR3 is TGTGCCACCAGCAGAACAGGGCGGGGGAGCAATCAGCCCCAGCATTTT. This codes for CATSRTGRGSNQPQHF.

V is TRBV4-2 and J is TRBJ2-3; TRBD2 might be the D (7 bases). Germline CDR1 is LGHNA and CDR2 is YNFKEQ. V gave up 1 base and J gave up 1 base, with 18 bases separating them. The CDR3 runs to 18 residues. The CDR3 region has the DNA TGTGCCAGCAGCCAAGCTGGGGGGCGGGGGACCCGCACAGATACGCAGTATTTT. This translates into CASSQAGGRGTRTDTQYF.

This clone was seen once. The rearrangement uses TRBV11-3 and TRBJ2-2; 13 positions match TRBD2. Trimming removed 5 bases from V and 0 bases from J; junction bases left unmatched: 3. The length of the CDR3 is 17 residues. Germline V lookup: CDR1 SGHNT, CDR2 YENEEA. CDR3 protein: CASSQLAGGANTGELFF. The CDR3 nucleotides are TGTGCCAGCAGCCAACTAGCGGGGGGGGCGAACACCGGGGAGCTGTTTTTT.

V is TRBV18 and J is TRBJ1-5; TRBD1 agrees at 8 bases. There are 12 residues in the CDR3. The germline gives CDR1 KGHSH, CDR2 LQKENI. V lost 5 bases, J lost 14 bases, and 8 bases stayed unmatched. The CDR3 loop is CASSSADRGKHF. The CDR3 bases are TGTGCCAGCTCATCGGCCGACAGGGGTAAGCATTTT. The full variable domain, rest sourced from reference TRBV18 and TRBJ1-5, is NAGVMQNPRHLVRRRGQEARLRCSPMKGHSHVYWYRQLPEEGLKFMVYLQKENIIDESGMPKERFSAEFPKEGPSILRIQQVVRGDSAAYFCASSSADRGKHFGDGTRLSIL.

This chain joins TRBV27 and TRBJ2-2, with D possibly TRBD1 on 6 matching bases. Germline loops: CDR1 MNHEY, CDR2 SMNVEV (reference sequence). This CDR3 is built from 14 residues. The ends were cut back, 3 bases at V and 6 bases at J, with 11 bases in the middle. CDR3 nucleotides: TGTGCCAGCAGTTTCTGGGACAAGCCCGGGGAGCTGTTTTTT. This codes for CASSFWDKPGELFF.

This clone was found a few times. The chain employs TRBV15 and TRBJ1-3; possibly TRBD1 for D (5 bases). This CDR3 region has 18 residues. Germline CDR1 is LNHNV and CDR2 is YYDKDF (reference sequence). Trimming took 1 base from V and 0 from J, leaving 16 bases between them. The CDR3 bases are TGTGCCACCAGCAGAGGGGAAAACTTAAGGGGCTCTGGAAACACCATATATTTT. This codes for CATSRGENLRGSGNTIYF.

This clone came up a few times. The chain employs TRBV5-1 and TRBJ1-6, with TRBD1 identical over 7 bases. V was clipped by 4 bases and J by 6 bases; unmatched bases: 7. This CDR3 comprises 15 residues. Germline V gene sequence: CDR1 SGHRS, CDR2 YFSETQ. CDR3 nucleotides: TGCGCCAGCAGCAGCTCGGGACAGATTAATTCACCCCTCCACTTT. Residues: CASSSSGQINSPLHF.

This clone was counted between two and nine times. The chain combines TRBV4-3 with TRBJ1-2; D not certain. This CDR3 has 14 residues. Between the trimmed V and J ends, which lost 1 base and 4 bases, there was a span of 10 bases. Per germline, CDR1 LGHNA and CDR2 YSLEER. The CDR3 loop reads CASSQAAMGYGYTF. The CDR3 bases are TGCGCCAGCAGCCAAGCAGCGATGGGCTATGGCTACACCTTC.

The gene calls are TRBV11-2 and TRBJ1-5; 8 bases align to TRBD1. The CDR3 is made up of 14 amino acids. Trimming removed 1 base from V and 6 bases from J; junction bases left unmatched: 2. CDR1 and CDR2 from the germline V gene are SGHAT and FQNNGV. CDR3: CASSLAGGTQPQHF. The CDR3 nucleotides read TGTGCCAGCAGCTTAGCAGGGGGCACTCAGCCCCAGCATTTT.

The chain has TRBV19 and TRBJ2-3; 15 nucleotides agree with TRBD2. The CDR3 runs 18 residues. After removal of 5 bases from V and 3 bases from J, the junction contained 9 bases not matched to a gene. Germline CDR1 LNHDA, CDR2 SQIVND (reference sequence). CDR3 amino acids: CASSGLAGGRRGTDTQYF. CDR3 nucleotide sequence: TGTGCCAGTAGTGGACTAGCGGGGGGGCGAAGAGGAACAGATACGCAGTATTTT.

A note on this clone: Mismatch with germline at one junction end may stem from a read error. The chain has TRBV4-1 and TRBJ2-2; perhaps TRBD1 as D (5 bases). CDR1 is MGHRA, CDR2 YSYEKL, per germline. The CDR3 length is 15 residues. CDR3 in amino acids: CASSHGKGNPGELFF. As DNA, the CDR3 is TGCGCCAGCAGCCATGGGAAGGGGAACCCCGGGGAGCTGTTTTTT.

The rearrangement uses TRBV28 and TRBJ2-1, with 10 nucleotides matching TRBD2. V lost 0 bases, J lost 9 bases, and 17 bases stayed unmatched. There are 19 residues in the CDR3. The germline V gene has CDR1 MDHEN and CDR2 SYDVKM. The CDR3 here is CASSLWGGASGRKGTEQFF. In DNA form, the CDR3 reads TGTGCCAGCAGTTTATGGGGGGGCGCTAGCGGGAGAAAGGGGACTGAGCAGTTCTTC.

This clone was observed a handful of times. CDR3: CASSLTGWSSYEQYF. The CDR3 DNA follows: TGCGCCAGCAGCTTAACCGGTTGGAGCTCCTACGAGCAGTACTTC. The rearrangement joins TRBV5-1 to TRBJ2-7; D is undetermined. Germline values: CDR1 SGHRS, CDR2 YFSETQ. The CDR3 is 15 residues long. With 2 bases removed from V and 0 bases from J, the gap between germline ends came to 12 bases.

This clone was counted only a few times. The sample carries other DNA sequences with the same CDR3. The rearrangement uses TRBV5-1 and TRBJ1-6; tentatively, D is TRBD1 (6 bases). This CDR3 contains 15 residues. V shed 0 bases and J shed 5 bases, with 9 bases lying between them. Germline V gives CDR1 SGHRS, CDR2 YFSETQ. The CDR3 sequence is CASSLGQANNSPLHF. For the CDR3, the DNA is TGCGCCAGCAGCTTGGGACAGGCAAATAATTCACCCCTCCACTTT. The full variable domain, with the rest looked up from reference TRBV5-1 and TRBJ1-6, is KAGVTQTPRYLIKTRGQQVTLSCSPISGHRSVSWYQQTPGQGLQFLFEYFSETQRNKGNFPGRFSGRQFSNSRSEMNVSTLELGDSALYLCASSLGQANNSPLHFGNGTRLTVT.

The chain employs TRBV5-1 and TRBJ2-1, with TRBD1 identical over 7 bases. Unmatched junction bases numbered 4, after V lost 0 bases and J lost 4 bases. The CDR3 extends over 15 amino acids. The germline gives CDR1 SGHRS, CDR2 YFSETQ. CDR3 nucleotides: TGCGCCAGCAGCTTGGAGGGACAGAGTTACAATGAGCAGTTCTTC. Protein product: CASSLEGQSYNEQFF.

V gene TRBV7-2 combines with J gene TRBJ2-5, with 10 bases lining up with TRBD1. V shed 5 bases and J 5 bases; nucleotides not matched to a gene: 11. CDR3 length equals 16 residues. The germline gives CDR1 SGHTA, CDR2 FQGNSA. The CDR3 DNA follows: TGTGCCAGCAGCCCGGGGAGGGGACAGGGGTTTGAGACCCAGTACTTC. It specifies CASSPGRGQGFETQYF.

J is TRBJ1-1 and V is TRBV4-3; 7 bases map to TRBD1. This CDR3 has 14 amino acids. V lost 0 bases and J lost 5; bases outside the gene matches: 3. Germline V gives CDR1 LGHNA, CDR2 YSLEER. In DNA, the CDR3 is TGCGCCAGCAGCCAAGAGACAGGGAGAACTGAAGCTTTCTTT. This sequence encodes CASSQETGRTEAFF.